These 32 T cell receptor beta chains were sequenced from one sample in a study of T-cell reconstitution after alpha-beta-depleted transplantation in children. Preparation of the TCRbeta library used unique molecular identifiers. From the PCR reads, TCRdb called clonotypes with MiXCR, one entry per CDR3 protein. The data show 180,000 or so distinct CDR3 sequences, with just under 6.5% seen just once and around 4.3% held by the top ten. The sequencing used PBMCs, collected before TCRalphabeta/CD19-depleted stem cell transplant. The receptors derive from a girl under three years old with combined immunodeficiency, due to receive a stem cell transplant.

This clonotype was observed many times. This chain uses TRBV18 with TRBJ2-5; no reliable D call. Trimming removed 1 base at V and 4 bases at J, with 16 bases between. The CDR3 has 16 amino acids. Per germline, CDR1 KGHSH and CDR2 LQKENI. CDR3 amino acids: CASSPRSGYDPETQYF. The CDR3 nucleotides read TGTGCCAGCTCACCACGCTCAGGCTACGACCCAGAGACCCAGTACTTC.

This clonotype was counted at least ten times. V usage is TRBV12-3 or TRBV12-4 and J usage is TRBJ1-2, with D perhaps TRBD1 (6 bases). This CDR3 comprises 14 residues. Trimming took 6 bases from V and 4 from J, leaving 15 bases between them. As DNA, the CDR3 is TGTGCCAGCAGGCAGGGTTCAGGGGTCTATGGCTACACCTTC. Translated, it gives CASRQGSGVYGYTF.

This clonotype showed up many times. The chain has TRBV7-6 and TRBJ2-3; a weak D match, TRBD2 (6 bases). CDR3 length: 17 amino acids. CDR1 and CDR2 (germline): SGHVS, FNYEAQ. Trimming removed 4 bases from V and 1 base from J, with 18 bases in between. The CDR3 bases are TGTGCCAGCAGCTCCCCGCGGGTAGCGGAGGGCACAGATACGCAGTATTTT. It codes for CASSSPRVAEGTDTQYF.

As concerns this clonotype: This may arise from a read error, as a much more abundant clone is one base away. The CDR3 carries no conserved terminal phenylalanine or tryptophan, so it likely arises from a read error. The chain links TRBV20-1 to TRBJ1-6, with D tentatively TRBD1 (5 bases). The CDR3 consists of 15 residues. V lost 3 bases and J 4 bases, leaving 13 bases between the germline ends. The germline V gene encodes CDR1 DFQATT and CDR2 SNEGSKA (reference sequence). The chain's CDR3 is CSASSLQGYNSPLHS. The CDR3 DNA sequence: TGCAGTGCTAGCTCTCTTCAGGGTTATAATTCACCCCTCCACTCT.

The V gene is TRBV29-1, the J gene TRBJ2-1; D gene ambiguous. Germline V CDR1 and CDR2: SQVTM, ANQGSEA. V was shortened by 3 bases and J by 0 bases, with 9 bases between the two germline ends. This CDR3 comprises 14 residues. The DNA for the CDR3 is TGCAGCGTTGAGCGAGCGAGCTCCTACAATGAGCAGTTCTTC. This gives the protein CSVERASSYNEQFF.

Ten or more counts support this clonotype. This chain connects TRBV5-1 to TRBJ2-5, with 7 positions matching TRBD1. The trim removed 0 bases at V and 1 base at J, leaving 6 bases unmatched. CDR1 is SGHRS and CDR2 is YFSETQ in the germline V gene. The CDR3 contains 16 residues. CDR3: CASSLVGTDIQETQYF. CDR3 bases: TGCGCCAGCAGCTTGGTAGGGACAGACATCCAAGAGACCCAGTACTTC.

This clonotype was counted many times. The rearrangement uses TRBV11-2 and TRBJ2-5; perhaps TRBD1 as D (5 bases). The germline V gene encodes CDR1 SGHAT and CDR2 FQNNGV. V lost 5 bases, J lost 3 bases, and 19 bases lay in between. The CDR3 covers 16 residues. DNA of the CDR3: TGTGCCAGCAGCCCATCCCCATCGACAGTTAAAGAGACCCAGTACTTC. This codes for CASSPSPSTVKETQYF.

This clonotype was seen at least ten times. The rearrangement links TRBV12-3 or TRBV12-4 to TRBJ1-3; 8 bases line up with TRBD1. V lost 6 bases to trimming and J lost 9 bases; unmatched junction nucleotides: 10. CDR3 length: 14 residues. The CDR3 loop is CASSSDRVPGTIYF. The CDR3 DNA reads TGTGCCAGCAGCTCGGACAGGGTGCCTGGCACCATATATTTT.

This clonotype was picked up many times. J is TRBJ1-2 and V is TRBV6-5, with D uncertain. Germline V gene data show CDR1 as MNHEY and CDR2 as SVGAGI. V was trimmed by 4 bases and J by 1 base, leaving 10 bases between them. This CDR3 is built from 14 residues. In DNA form, the CDR3 reads TGTGCCAGCAGTTGGTTTAGCCGTAACTATGGCTACACCTTC. Amino acid sequence: CASSWFSRNYGYTF.

To note about this clonotype: A much larger clonotype is one base distant, so this may be a read error. The chain's CDR3 is CATSNLRAEQFF. The DNA for the CDR3 is TGTGCCACCAGCAACCTTCGGGCTGAGCAGTTCTTC. The rearrangement uses TRBV15 and TRBJ2-1; D uncertain. V was cut by 4 bases and J by 9 bases, with 10 bases left in between. Germline V lookup: CDR1 LNHNV, CDR2 YYDKDF (reference sequence). This CDR3 comprises 12 residues. Combining the CDR3 with reference TRBV15 and TRBJ2-1 gives the whole variable domain DAMVIQNPRYQVTQFGKPVTLSCSQTLNHNVMYWYQQKSSQAPKLLFHYYDKDFNNEADTPDNFQSRRPNTSFCFLDIRSPGLGDTAMYLCATSNLRAEQFFGPGTRLTVL.

The rearrangement uses TRBV27 and TRBJ1-5; D is unclear. This CDR3 has 14 residues. Trimming took 3 bases from V and 3 from J, leaving 9 bases between them. Germline V gene sequence: CDR1 MNHEY, CDR2 SMNVEV (reference sequence). CDR3 nucleotide sequence: TGTGCCAGCAGTTTGGGGTTGGACAATCAGCCCCAGCATTTT. Protein: CASSLGLDNQPQHF.

This clonotype was seen ten or more times. This chain connects TRBV29-1 to TRBJ2-5; 9 nucleotides align to TRBD2. Unmatched junction bases numbered 3, after V lost 7 bases and J lost 3 bases. Germline V gene data show CDR1 as SQVTM and CDR2 as ANQGSEA. The CDR3 runs 12 residues. CDR3 DNA: TGCAGCGGGACTAGCGTGAAAGAGACCCAGTACTTC. This gives the protein CSGTSVKETQYF.

This clonotype was observed a few times. The rearrangement uses TRBV7-8 and TRBJ2-5; 8 bases are a match to TRBD2. Unmatched junction bases numbered 14, after V lost 3 bases and J lost 5 bases. CDR3 length: 17 residues. CDR1 and CDR2 from the germline V gene are SGHVS and FQNEAQ. Written as DNA, the CDR3 is TGTGCCAGCAGCTTGGGACCCTGGCTAGCGGGTACGGAGACCCAGTACTTC. Translation: CASSLGPWLAGTETQYF. Looking up the rest from reference TRBV7-8 and TRBJ2-5 gives the full variable domain: GAGVSQSPRYKVAKRGQDVALRCDPISGHVSLFWYQQALGQGPEFLTYFQNEAQLDKSGLPSDRFFAERPEGSVSTLKIQRTQQEDSAVYLCASSLGPWLAGTETQYFGPGTRLLVL.

This clonotype showed up many times. One end of the junction does not line up with germline, which may come from a read error. The chain links TRBV5-6 to TRBJ2-1; 10 bases align to TRBD1. Germline loops: CDR1 SGHDT, CDR2 YYEEEE. This CDR3 region has 15 residues. This CDR3 is CASRFLGQGIHEQFF. The CDR3 coding sequence is TGTGCCAGCCGCTTTCTGGGACAGGGGATCCATGAGCAGTTCTTC.

V and J are TRBV9 and TRBJ2-1; 7 bases agree with TRBD2. J was trimmed by 0 bases and V by 3 bases; bases with no gene match: 15. The CDR3 covers 19 residues. Per the germline V gene, CDR1 is SGDLS and CDR2 is YYNGEE. The DNA of the CDR3 is TGTGCCAGCAGCGACCGACTCCCGACTAGCCGCAGCTCCTACAATGAGCAGTTCTTC. Amino acids: CASSDRLPTSRSSYNEQFF.

This clonotype has just a few counts. V is TRBV21-1 and J is TRBJ2-1; TRBD1 is taken as the D call from the table, unchecked against the DNA. TRBV21-1 is deemed a pseudogene. This CDR3 comprises 22 residues. In DNA, the CDR3 is TGTGCCAGCCGCACCAACTGGGGGTCACAAGGCACTCAGGGGTTGTGTAGCAATGAGCAGTTCTTC. This codes for CASRTNWGSQGTQGLCSNEQFF.

This clonotype appeared many times. V usage is TRBV20-1 and J usage is TRBJ2-1; 16 nucleotides line up with TRBD2. Germline V CDR1 and CDR2: DFQATT, SNEGSKA (reference sequence). V dropped 6 bases and J dropped 1; count of bases not matched to a gene: 9. This CDR3 has 18 amino acids. The CDR3 sequence is CSAPGTSGGAVSYNEQFF. The CDR3 coding sequence is TGCAGTGCCCCCGGGACTAGCGGGGGGGCCGTGTCCTACAATGAGCAGTTCTTC.

Points on this clonotype: This may be a read error, as it is one base from a much larger clone. This chain connects TRBV9 to TRBJ1-3, with a tentative D call TRBD1 (5 bases). The V end lost 4 bases, the J end lost 0 bases, and 23 bases lay between the germline ends. There are 19 residues in the CDR3. CDR1 and CDR2 from the germline V gene are SGDLS and YYNGEE. CDR3 residues: CASSIGGVGGSYSGNTIYF. The CDR3 coding sequence is TGTGCCAGCAGCATAGGAGGGGTCGGTGGTTCCTACTCTGGAAACACCATATATTTT.

This clonotype has a count of ten or more. The chain recombines TRBV9 with TRBJ2-5; D is unresolved. Germline loops: CDR1 SGDLS, CDR2 YYNGEE. Deletions cut 0 bases from V and 4 bases from J, with 10 bases between. This CDR3 has 14 amino acids. CDR3 nucleotide sequence: TGTGCCAGCAGCGTAGGAGGAGCAGGAGAGACCCAGTACTTC. It is translated as CASSVGGAGETQYF.

This clonotype was seen repeatedly, ten times or more. This sequence joins TRBV7-9 and TRBJ2-7, with 7 bases matching TRBD1. CDR1 and CDR2 (germline): SEHNR, FQNEAQ (reference sequence). The CDR3 runs 14 residues. The J segment lost 5 bases and the V segment lost 6 bases, leaving 10 bases of the junction unmatched. The CDR3 nucleotides are TGTGCCAGCAGTCGCGACAGGGCCCTCGACGAGCAGTACTTC. Protein product: CASSRDRALDEQYF.

On this clonotype itself: This sequence may be a read error, since a much larger clone differs from it by one base. The chain combines TRBV21-1 with TRBJ1-1. TRBV21-1 represents a pseudogene. The CDR3 totals 19 residues. The CDR3 reads CASSPPGRESLQGDTQAFF. For the CDR3, the DNA is TGTGCCAGCAGCCCGCCTGGACGGGAGAGCCTTCAAGGGGACACTCAAGCTTTCTTT.

Comments on this clonotype: A read error is possible here, since a much larger clone lies one base away. The chain has TRBV4-1 and TRBJ2-1; D not certain. This CDR3 comprises 16 residues. CDR1 and CDR2 (germline): MGHRA, YSYEKL. The CDR3 DNA sequence: TGCGCCAACAGCCAAGATTACAGAGTTTCTTACAATGAGCAGTTCTTC. Protein: CANSQDYRVSYNEQFF.

This clonotype has just a few counts. The gene calls are TRBV7-6 and TRBJ1-5, with a weak D call TRBD1 (6 bases). Trimming removed 5 bases at V and 0 bases at J, with 17 bases between. Germline V gene data show CDR1 as SGHVS and CDR2 as FNYEAQ. This CDR3 region has 17 residues. The CDR3 DNA reads as TGTGCCAGCAGCCCCACGACAGGACCCTATAGCAATCAGCCCCAGCATTTT. Translation: CASSPTTGPYSNQPQHF.

At least ten counts were recorded for this clonotype. This chain connects TRBV21-1 to TRBJ1-5; the table's TRBD1 call for D was not verified on the DNA. TRBV21-1 is a pseudogene segment. The CDR3 covers 15 residues. CDR3 sequence (DNA): TGTGCCAGCAGCTCCCGAAACAGGGGGCGACAGCCCCAGCATTTT. It codes for CASSSRNRGRQPQHF.

There are many counts of this clonotype. The CDR3 bases are TGTGCCAGCAGTAACGGCTATGGCTACACCTTC. Protein sequence: CASSNGYGYTF. This chain joins TRBV12-3 or TRBV12-4 and TRBJ1-2, with D hard to call. Deletions cut 5 bases from V and 4 bases from J, with 5 bases between. The CDR3 consists of 11 residues.

This clonotype has at least ten counts. This chain joins TRBV29-1 and TRBJ2-5; D is ambiguous. Germline V gene data show CDR1 as SQVTM and CDR2 as ANQGSEA. The CDR3 spans 13 residues. Trimming cost V 7 bases and J 4 bases, with 16 bases left between them. CDR3 sequence: CSAISPRRETQYF. CDR3 nucleotides: TGCAGCGCCATAAGTCCGAGGAGAGAGACCCAGTACTTC.

Comment on this clonotype: Germline is not matched at one junction end, which may reflect a read error. The V and J genes are TRBV9 and TRBJ2-1; 14 nucleotides agree with TRBD2. The CDR3 runs 14 residues. Germline V gives CDR1 SGDLS, CDR2 YYNGEE. The CDR3 DNA reads as TGTGCCAGCAGCGAAGGGACTAGCGGGGGCCCCTCGTGGTTC. Residues: CASSEGTSGGPSWF. Full variable domain (missing parts from reference TRBV9 and TRBJ2-1): DSGVTQTPKHLITATGQRVTLRCSPRSGDLSVYWYQQSLDQGLQFLIQYYNGEERAKGNILERFSAQQFPDLHSELNLSSLELGDSALYFCASSEGTSGGPSWFGPGTRLTVL.

This clonotype came up many times. J is TRBJ1-6 and V is TRBV25-1, with TRBD1 matching over 8 bases. J gave up 7 bases and V 4 bases, and 15 bases lay outside the gene matches. CDR1 is MGHDK, CDR2 SYGVNS, per germline. The CDR3 length is 18 residues. The CDR3 loop is CASSAGQAISPLNSPLHF. The CDR3 nucleotides read TGTGCCAGCAGTGCGGGACAGGCAATCTCTCCTTTAAATTCACCCCTCCACTTT.

This clonotype was counted many times. V and J are TRBV4-3 and TRBJ2-2; D is possibly TRBD2 (5 bases). CDR1 is LGHNA, CDR2 YSLEER, per germline. The CDR3 runs 15 residues. The V end lost 5 bases, the J end lost 12 bases, and 22 bases lay between the germline ends. Here the CDR3 reads CASSSTRRFEGKLFF. The CDR3 nucleotides read TGCGCCAGCAGCTCCACCCGGAGGTTCGAAGGGAAGCTGTTTTTT.

In its sample, this clonotype was seen many times. The CDR3 here is CSARAEVNTEAFF. The CDR3 coding sequence is TGCAGTGCTAGAGCAGAAGTGAACACTGAAGCTTTCTTT. This chain connects TRBV20-1 to TRBJ1-1; D unresolved. CDR1 is DFQATT and CDR2 is SNEGSKA in the germline V gene (reference sequence). The CDR3 loop spans 13 amino acids. V lost 1 base and J 0 bases, leaving 6 bases between the germline ends.

The sample holds a few counts of this clonotype. The CDR3 sequence is CSSRDSDSYEQYF. The CDR3 DNA reads TGCAGCTCCCGGGACAGCGACTCCTACGAGCAGTACTTC. The rearrangement uses TRBV29-1 and TRBJ2-7; TRBD1 matches 7 bases. Germline V CDR1 and CDR2: SQVTM, ANQGSEA. With V trimmed by 8 bases and J by 0 bases, 7 bases remained unmatched. This CDR3 contains 13 residues.

This clonotype occurred many times. The J gene is TRBJ2-7, the V gene TRBV20-1; the D call may be TRBD1 or TRBD2 (5 bases each). The CDR3 contains 16 residues. Deletions cut 4 bases from V and 6 bases from J, with 25 bases between. Germline assignment: CDR1 DFQATT and CDR2 SNEGSKA (reference sequence). CDR3 protein: CSATNRDLQASSEQYF. The CDR3 DNA reads as TGCAGTGCTACGAACCGGGACCTCCAGGCCTCTAGCGAGCAGTACTTC.